This entry features one T cell receptor beta chain sequence. Its antigen remains unidentified. No base quality values were provided; no much bigger clone lies one nucleotide off. The data belong to a study of T cell responses to AZD1222 COVID-19 vaccine (dated by TCRdb to the early 2020s). Describing the broader study: AZD1222 recipients with second doses at about 4 weeks or about 12 weeks were pooled, because spike-specific TCR depth and breadth did not differ between schedules. A total of 230 to 250 trial participants underwent TCR sequencing, of whom some 210 received two doses of AZD1222 and around 26 received two doses of the MenACWY control vaccine. Trial participants were enrolled by age into subgroups of 18-55, 56-69 and 70-plus years, and around 150, 28 and 57 TCR-sequenced participants, respectively, were included in these subgroups. Overall study results and their limits: Conclusions about previously exposed vaccinees are limited because only six or seven AZD1222 recipients were SARS-CoV-2 seropositive at baseline. Participants were mostly white British and included more females than males, and it was suggested by the authors that clonal diversity may have been underestimated. Because no day 14 peak-response samples were available, repertoires were characterized only after the peak T cell response. The 56-69-year group was small, and its depth increase did not reach significance, likely because of low power. CD4 TCRs associated with the vaccine covered the entire spike protein, and the dominant responses were in regions 160-218 and 743-854. Nearly half of unique spike-specific TCRs reportedly recognized epitopes outside regions mutated in the B.1.351 and B.1.1.7 variants. Spike-specific TCR breadth and depth rose significantly after two AZD1222 doses compared with day 0 and with MenACWY recipients.

The time point tag for this specimen amounts to: baseline before first vaccination. Vaccinee samples were obtained from the UK trials COV001 and COV002, which included a single-blind randomized controlled phase 2/3 trial of AZD1222 (ChAdOx1 nCoV-19) in healthy adults. For TCRbeta chain sequencing, PBMC samples were collected from trial participants at day 0 and at day 28 after the second dose. Reading the germline V gene (reference sequence) gives CDR1 SGHNT and CDR2 YYREEE. Including the terminal cysteine and phenylalanine, the CDR3 comprises 15 residues. Just CDR3 DNA is preserved here, 45 bases in frame from base 1. V is cut by 6 bases and J by 6 bases, and the space between the germline ends is 18 bases. The CDR3 regions of human TCRbeta chains were analyzed by immunosequencing. For the original study's pipeline: TCRs in the repertoires were matched against a reference library of SARS-CoV-2-specific TCRs that had been generated with the MIRA antigen-specificity platform. Breadth was defined as the fraction of unique TCRs that were SARS-CoV-2-associated. Depth was defined as the fraction of total T cells that were SARS-CoV-2-associated. Using the MIRA data, each spike-specific TCR was assigned both to the spike region to which the TCR was reactive and to a CD4 or CD8 class. Log10-transformed breadth and depth values were compared by one-way ANOVA with Sidak's multiple comparisons tests. TCRdb provides this immuneACCESS table in a form limited to in-frame rearrangements. Some clones are lacking; in checked studies, under half of them reflect an unresolved V gene, and why the rest are absent is not known. The V and J calls and the clone size are those of that table, but D and trimming were determined from the DNA. This sample comprises about 150,000 clones, 85% to 95% of them detected only once. The ten largest clonotypes hold approximately 2.1% of the sample.

The material was peripheral blood, obtained on day 0 of AZD1222 vaccination. The chain employs TRBV5-4 and TRBJ2-2, with no confident D gene call. This clonotype was obtained from an adult in good health. The CDR3 protein is CASTNGPDRAGELFF. The sequence in DNA is TGTGCCAGCACCAATGGACCAGACCGTGCCGGGGAGCTGTTTTTT.